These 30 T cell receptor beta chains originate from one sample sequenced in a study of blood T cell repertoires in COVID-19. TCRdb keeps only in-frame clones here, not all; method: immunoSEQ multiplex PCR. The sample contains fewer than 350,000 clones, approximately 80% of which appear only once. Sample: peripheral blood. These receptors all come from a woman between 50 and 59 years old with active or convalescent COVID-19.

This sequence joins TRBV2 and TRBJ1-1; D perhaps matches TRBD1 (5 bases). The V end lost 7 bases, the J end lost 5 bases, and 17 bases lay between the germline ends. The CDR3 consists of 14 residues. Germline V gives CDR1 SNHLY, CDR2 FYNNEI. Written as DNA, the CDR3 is TGTGCCAGCAACGGGGCAGGGAGGGAGACTGAAGCTTTCTTT. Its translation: CASNGAGRETEAFF. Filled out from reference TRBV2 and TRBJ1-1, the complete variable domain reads EPEVTQTPSHQVTQMGQEVILRCVPISNHLYFYWYRQILGQKVEFLVSFYNNEISEKSEIFDDQFSVERPDGSNFTLKIRSTKLEDSAMYFCASNGAGRETEAFFGQGTRLTVV.

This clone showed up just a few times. The CDR3 here is CASSQVITGSEAFF. Here the CDR3 DNA reads TGTGCCAGCAGCCAAGTAATAACAGGGTCTGAAGCTTTCTTT. This chain connects TRBV3-1 (or the pseudogene TRBV3-2) to TRBJ1-1; D perhaps matches TRBD1 (6 bases). Trimming removed 1 base from V and 6 bases from J, with 12 bases in between. The CDR3 runs 14 residues. Per the germline V gene, CDR1 is LGHDT and CDR2 is YNNKEL (reference sequence).

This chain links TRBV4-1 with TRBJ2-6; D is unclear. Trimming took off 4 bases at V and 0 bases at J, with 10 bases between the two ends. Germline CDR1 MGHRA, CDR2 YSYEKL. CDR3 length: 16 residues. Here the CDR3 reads CASSLSPSSGANVLTF. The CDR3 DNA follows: TGCGCCAGCAGCCTATCTCCTAGCTCTGGGGCCAACGTCCTGACTTTC.

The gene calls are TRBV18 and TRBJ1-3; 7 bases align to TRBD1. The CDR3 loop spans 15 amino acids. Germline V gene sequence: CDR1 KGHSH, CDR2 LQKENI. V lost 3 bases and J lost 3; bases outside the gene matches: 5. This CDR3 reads CASSPKTGLGNTIYF. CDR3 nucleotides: TGTGCCAGCTCACCTAAGACAGGGCTTGGAAACACCATATATTTT.

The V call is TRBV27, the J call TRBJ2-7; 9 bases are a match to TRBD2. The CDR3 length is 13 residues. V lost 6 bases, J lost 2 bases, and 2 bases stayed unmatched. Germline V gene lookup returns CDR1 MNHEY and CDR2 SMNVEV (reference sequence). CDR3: CASSPSGTYEQYF. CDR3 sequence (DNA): TGTGCCAGCAGCCCTAGCGGGACCTACGAGCAGTACTTC.

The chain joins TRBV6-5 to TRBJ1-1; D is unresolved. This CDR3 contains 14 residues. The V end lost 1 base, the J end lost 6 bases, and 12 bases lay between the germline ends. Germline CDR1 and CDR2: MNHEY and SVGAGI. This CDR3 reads CASSYYSGLAEAFF. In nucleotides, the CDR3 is TGTGCCAGCAGTTACTACAGCGGTTTGGCTGAAGCTTTCTTT.

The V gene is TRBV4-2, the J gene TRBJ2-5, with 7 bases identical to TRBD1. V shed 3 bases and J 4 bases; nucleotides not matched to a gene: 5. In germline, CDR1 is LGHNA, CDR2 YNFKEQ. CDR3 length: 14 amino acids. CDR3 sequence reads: CASSHYRGRETQYF. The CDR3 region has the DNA TGTGCCAGCAGCCACTACAGGGGCCGAGAGACCCAGTACTTC.

CDR3 loop: CASRSGGVADTQYF. Written as DNA, the CDR3 is TGTGCCAGCAGGAGCGGGGGGGTCGCAGATACGCAGTATTTT. This chain joins TRBV7-2 and TRBJ2-3, with 10 positions matching TRBD2. The CDR3 runs to 14 residues. Trimming cost V 6 bases and J 4 bases; bases outside gene matches: 4. Looked up from germline, CDR1 is SGHTA and CDR2 is FQGNSA.

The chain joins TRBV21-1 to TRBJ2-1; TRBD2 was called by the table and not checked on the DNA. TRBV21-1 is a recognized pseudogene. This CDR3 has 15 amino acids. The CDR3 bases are TGTGCCAGCAGCGGTCTAGCGGGAAATTTCTATGAGCAGTTCTTC. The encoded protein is CASSGLAGNFYEQFF.

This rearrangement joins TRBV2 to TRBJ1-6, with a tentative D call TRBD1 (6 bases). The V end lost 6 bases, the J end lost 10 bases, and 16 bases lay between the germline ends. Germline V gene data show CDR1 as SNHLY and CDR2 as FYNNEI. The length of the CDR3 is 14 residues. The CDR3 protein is CASRARQETSPLHF. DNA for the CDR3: TGTGCCAGCAGAGCCCGACAGGAAACCTCACCCCTCCACTTT.

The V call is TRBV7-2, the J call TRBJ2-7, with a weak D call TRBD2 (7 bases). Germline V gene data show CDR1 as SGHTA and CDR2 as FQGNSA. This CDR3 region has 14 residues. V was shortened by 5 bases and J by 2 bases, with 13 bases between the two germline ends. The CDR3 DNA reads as TGTGCCAGCAGCCCGGGGGGCGGGCCCTACGAGCAGTACTTC. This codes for CASSPGGGPYEQYF.

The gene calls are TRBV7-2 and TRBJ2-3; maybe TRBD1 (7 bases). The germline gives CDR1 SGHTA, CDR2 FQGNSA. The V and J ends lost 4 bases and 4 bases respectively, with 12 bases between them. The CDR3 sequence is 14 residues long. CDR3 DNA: TGTGCCAGCAGCTCCGCAGGGGGGCCAGATACGCAGTATTTT. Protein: CASSSAGGPDTQYF. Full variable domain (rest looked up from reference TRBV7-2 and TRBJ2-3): GAGVSQSPSNKVTEKGKDVELRCDPISGHTALYWYRQSLGQGLEFLIYFQGNSAPDKSGLPSDRFSAERTGGSVSTLTIQRTQQEDSAVYLCASSSAGGPDTQYFGPGTRLTVL.

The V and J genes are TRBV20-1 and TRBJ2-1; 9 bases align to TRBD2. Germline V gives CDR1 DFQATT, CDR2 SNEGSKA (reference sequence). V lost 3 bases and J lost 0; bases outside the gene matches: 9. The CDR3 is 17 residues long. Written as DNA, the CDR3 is TGCAGTGCTAGTGGGGCGGGAGGGCCTGGCTCCTACAATGAGCAGTTCTTC. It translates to CSASGAGGPGSYNEQFF.

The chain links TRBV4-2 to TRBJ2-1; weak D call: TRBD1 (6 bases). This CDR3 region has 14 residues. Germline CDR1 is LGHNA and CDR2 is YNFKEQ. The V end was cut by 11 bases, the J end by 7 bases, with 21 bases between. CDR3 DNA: TGTGCCTCCGGGACAACTAAGGGAGTGAATGAGCAGTTCTTC. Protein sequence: CASGTTKGVNEQFF.

CDR3 residues: CASSPYAAVDSYNEQFF. CDR3 DNA sequence: TGTGCCAGCAGCCCTTACGCGGCGGTGGACTCCTACAATGAGCAGTTCTTC. The V gene is TRBV5-8, the J gene TRBJ2-1; the D is unclear. The CDR3 sequence is 17 residues long. CDR1 SGHTS and CDR2 YDEGEE come from the germline V gene. Between the trimmed V and J ends, which lost 4 bases and 0 bases, there was a span of 17 bases.

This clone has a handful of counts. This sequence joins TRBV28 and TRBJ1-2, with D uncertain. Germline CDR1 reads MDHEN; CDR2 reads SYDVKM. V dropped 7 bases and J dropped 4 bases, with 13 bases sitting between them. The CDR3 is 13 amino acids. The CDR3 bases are TGTGCCAGCAACTCCTTCAACTCCTATGGCTACACCTTC. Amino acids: CASNSFNSYGYTF.

Here the CDR3 DNA reads TGTGCCAGCAGCCAACCCGACAGGGAAAGGAATCAGCCCCAGCATTTT. Translated: CASSQPDRERNQPQHF. The chain is built from TRBV16 and TRBJ1-5; the match to TRBD1 covers 7 bases. V shed 2 bases and J 4 bases; nucleotides not matched to a gene: 8. The germline V gene has CDR1 KGHSY and CDR2 FQNENV. The length of the CDR3 is 16 residues. The entire variable domain, with the rest obtained from reference TRBV16 and TRBJ1-5, is as follows: GEEVAQTPKHLVRGEGQKAKLYCAPIKGHSYVFWYQQVLKNEFKFLISFQNENVFDETGMPKERFSAKCLPNSPCSLEIQATKLEDSAVYFCASSQPDRERNQPQHFGDGTRLSIL.

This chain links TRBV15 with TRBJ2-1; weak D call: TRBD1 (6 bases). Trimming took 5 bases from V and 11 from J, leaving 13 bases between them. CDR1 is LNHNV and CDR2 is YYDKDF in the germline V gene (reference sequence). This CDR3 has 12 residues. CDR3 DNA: TGTGCCACCAGCCAAGTTCAGGGGAAGCAGTTCTTC. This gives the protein CATSQVQGKQFF.

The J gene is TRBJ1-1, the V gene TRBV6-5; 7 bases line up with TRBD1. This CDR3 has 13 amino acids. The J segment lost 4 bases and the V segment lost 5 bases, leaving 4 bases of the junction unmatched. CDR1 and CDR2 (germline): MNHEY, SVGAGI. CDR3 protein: CASSLEGATEAFF. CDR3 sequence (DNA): TGTGCCAGCAGTCTCGAGGGGGCCACTGAAGCTTTCTTT.

The CDR3 sequence is CASSPSGRAYNEQFF. CDR3 nucleotides: TGTGCCAGCAGTCCTAGCGGGAGGGCCTACAATGAGCAGTTCTTC. The chain uses TRBV9 and TRBJ2-1; TRBD2 matches at 12 bases. This CDR3 has 15 amino acids. From germline, CDR1 is SGDLS and CDR2 YYNGEE. V lost 5 bases to trimming and J lost 2 bases; unmatched junction nucleotides: 2.

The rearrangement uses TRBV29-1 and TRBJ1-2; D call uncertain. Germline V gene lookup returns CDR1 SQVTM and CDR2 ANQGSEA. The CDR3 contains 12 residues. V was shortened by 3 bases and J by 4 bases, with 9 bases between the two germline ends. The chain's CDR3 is CSVDGESYGYTF. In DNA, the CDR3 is TGCAGCGTTGACGGGGAGTCCTATGGCTACACCTTC.

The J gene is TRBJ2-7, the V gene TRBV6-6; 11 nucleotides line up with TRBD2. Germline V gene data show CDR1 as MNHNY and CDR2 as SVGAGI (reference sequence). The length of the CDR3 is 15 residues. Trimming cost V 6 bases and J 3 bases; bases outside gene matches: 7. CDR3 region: CASSPLLAGGYEQYF. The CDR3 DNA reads TGTGCCAGCAGCCCCCTCCTAGCGGGGGGCTACGAGCAGTACTTC.

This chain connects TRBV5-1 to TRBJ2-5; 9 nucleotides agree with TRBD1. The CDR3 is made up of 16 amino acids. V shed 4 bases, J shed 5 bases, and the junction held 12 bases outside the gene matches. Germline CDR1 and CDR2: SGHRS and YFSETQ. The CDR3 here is CASSETGGSAAETQYF. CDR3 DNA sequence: TGCGCCAGCAGCGAGACAGGGGGGTCTGCAGCGGAGACCCAGTACTTC.

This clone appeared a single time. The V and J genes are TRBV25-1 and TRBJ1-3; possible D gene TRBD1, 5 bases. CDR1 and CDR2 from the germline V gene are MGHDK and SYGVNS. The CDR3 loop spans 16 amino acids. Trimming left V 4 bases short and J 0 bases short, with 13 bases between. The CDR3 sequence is CASSGRTFRSGNTIYF. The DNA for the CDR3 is TGTGCCAGCAGTGGCCGGACATTTCGCTCTGGAAACACCATATATTTT.

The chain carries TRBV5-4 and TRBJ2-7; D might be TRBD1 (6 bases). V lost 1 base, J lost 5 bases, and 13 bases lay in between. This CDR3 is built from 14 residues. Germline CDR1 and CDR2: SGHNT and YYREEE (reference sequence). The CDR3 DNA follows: TGTGCCAGCAGCTTGAACAGGGCGACCGACGAGCAGTACTTC. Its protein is CASSLNRATDEQYF. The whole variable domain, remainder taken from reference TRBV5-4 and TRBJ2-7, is ETGVTQSPTHLIKTRGQQVTLRCSSQSGHNTVSWYQQALGQGPQFIFQYYREEENGRGNFPPRFSGLQFPNYSSELNVNALELDDSALYLCASSLNRATDEQYFGPGTRLTVT.

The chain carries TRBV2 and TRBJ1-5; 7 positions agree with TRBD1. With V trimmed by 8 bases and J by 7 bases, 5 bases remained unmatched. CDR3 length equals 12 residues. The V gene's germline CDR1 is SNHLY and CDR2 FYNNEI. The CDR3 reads CASAQGSQPQHF. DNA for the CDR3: TGTGCCAGCGCACAGGGGAGCCAGCCCCAGCATTTT.

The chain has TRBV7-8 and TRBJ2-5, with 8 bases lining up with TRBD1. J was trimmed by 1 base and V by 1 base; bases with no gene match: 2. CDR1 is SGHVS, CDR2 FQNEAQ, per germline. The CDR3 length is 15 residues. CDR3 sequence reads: CASSLVTGAQETQYF. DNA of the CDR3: TGTGCCAGCAGCTTAGTGACAGGGGCCCAAGAGACCCAGTACTTC.

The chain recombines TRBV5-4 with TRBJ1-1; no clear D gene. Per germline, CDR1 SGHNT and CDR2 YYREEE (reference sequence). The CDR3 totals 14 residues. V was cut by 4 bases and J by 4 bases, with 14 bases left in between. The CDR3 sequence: CASSRIEGGTEAFF. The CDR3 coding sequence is TGTGCCAGCAGCCGCATCGAGGGAGGCACTGAAGCTTTCTTT.

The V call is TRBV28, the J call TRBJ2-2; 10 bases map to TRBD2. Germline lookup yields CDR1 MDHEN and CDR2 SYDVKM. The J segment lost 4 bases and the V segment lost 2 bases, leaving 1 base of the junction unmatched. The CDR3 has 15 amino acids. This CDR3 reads CASSLSGRATGELFF. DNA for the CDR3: TGTGCCAGCAGTTTAAGCGGGAGGGCCACCGGGGAGCTGTTTTTT. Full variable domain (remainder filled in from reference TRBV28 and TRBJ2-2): DVKVTQSSRYLVKRTGEKVFLECVQDMDHENMFWYRQDPGLGLRLIYFSYDVKMKEKGDIPEGYSVSREKKERFSLILESASTNQTSMYLCASSLSGRATGELFFGEGSRLTVL.

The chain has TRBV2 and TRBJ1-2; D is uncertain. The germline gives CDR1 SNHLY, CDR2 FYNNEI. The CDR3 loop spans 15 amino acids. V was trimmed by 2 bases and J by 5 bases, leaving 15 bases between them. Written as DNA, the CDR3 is TGTGCCAGCAGTGAACCCGGGAGCCACCCGTATGGCTACACCTTC. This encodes CASSEPGSHPYGYTF. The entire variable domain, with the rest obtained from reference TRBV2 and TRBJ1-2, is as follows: EPEVTQTPSHQVTQMGQEVILRCVPISNHLYFYWYRQILGQKVEFLVSFYNNEISEKSEIFDDQFSVERPDGSNFTLKIRSTKLEDSAMYFCASSEPGSHPYGYTFGSGTRLTVV.